The 18 T cell receptor beta chains below all came from one sample that was sequenced in a study of vaccination and CD4 T cells after COVID-19. Treatment denoted: roughly 10-day PBMC culture with coronavirus spike peptide pools or control peptides (ViraFEST assay). Gathering of the CD4+ T cells, from the unexposed donor, took place before the COVID-19 pandemic (2011-2018). Cultured CD4+ T cells had their DNA profiled by the Oncomine TCR Beta short-read assay. A single record per CDR3 protein comes from TCRdb applying MiXCR to the PCR reads. The table lists 1,300 to 1,500 distinct CDR3 sequences, approximately 14% of them singletons. These receptors' targets are unknown. Sequencing was done on a sample of CD4+ T cells from blood, cultured in vitro. These receptors were taken from a human donor in good health.

Sample share makes this clonotype medium-sized. The chain uses TRBV19 and TRBJ1-5; a possible D gene is TRBD1 (6 bases). The CDR3 spans 12 residues. V was clipped by 8 bases and J by 6 bases, with 11 bases between them. The germline CDR1 and CDR2 sequences are LNHDA and SQIVND (reference sequence). The CDR3 loop reads CASSGAGQPQHF. CDR3 DNA: TGTGCCAGTTCAGGGGCGGGTCAGCCCCAGCATTTT.

The chain has TRBV28 and TRBJ1-4, with 8 bases that match TRBD1. With 6 bases clipped from V and 4 bases from J, the junction kept 7 bases outside the gene matches. CDR3 length equals 15 residues. CDR1 MDHEN and CDR2 SYDVKM come from the germline V gene. The CDR3 nucleotides are TGTGCCAGCAGGCGGGTCGGACAGGGTAATGAAAAACTGTTTTTT. It is translated as CASRRVGQGNEKLFF.

The rearrangement links TRBV11-2 to TRBJ2-2, with D uncertain. Trimming took off 1 base at V and 9 bases at J, with 12 bases between the two ends. This CDR3 spans 14 amino acids. The germline gives CDR1 SGHAT, CDR2 FQNNGV. The CDR3 coding sequence is TGTGCCAGCAGCTTAGGATCTATCCCCAGGGAGCTGTTTTTT. Encoded protein: CASSLGSIPRELFF.

By share of the sample, this clonotype is medium-sized. J is TRBJ2-5 and V is TRBV20-1, with 10 bases lining up with TRBD2. This CDR3 has 15 amino acids. From germline, CDR1 is DFQATT and CDR2 SNEGSKA (reference sequence). V dropped 3 bases and J dropped 3; count of bases not matched to a gene: 7. CDR3 bases: TGCAGTGCTAGCAAAAGCGGGGGGGCAGAAGAGACCCAGTACTTC. This codes for CSASKSGGAEETQYF.

This sequence joins TRBV29-1 and TRBJ2-5; D possibly uses TRBD1 or TRBD2 (5 bases each). The CDR3 contains 13 residues. Germline-derived CDR1 and CDR2 are SQVTM and ANQGSEA. Trimming removed 5 bases at V and 5 bases at J, with 15 bases between. The CDR3 loop reads CSVLRSGAETQYF. CDR3 sequence (DNA): TGCAGCGTTTTGCGTTCCGGGGCGGAGACCCAGTACTTC.

This chain connects TRBV5-1 to TRBJ1-5; TRBD1 matches 9 bases. In germline, CDR1 is SGHRS, CDR2 YFSETQ. This CDR3 has 15 amino acids. Trimming removed 1 base from V and 7 bases from J; junction bases left unmatched: 6. The CDR3: CASSLLGQGGQPQHF. Written as DNA, the CDR3 is TGCGCCAGCAGCTTGCTGGGACAGGGTGGCCAGCCCCAGCATTTT.

CDR3 region: CASSRFGKRGTSETQYF. CDR3 bases: TGTGCCAGCAGCCGGTTCGGGAAACGGGGAACTTCGGAGACCCAGTACTTC. The chain uses TRBV5-5 and TRBJ2-5, with D perhaps TRBD2 (5 bases). Trimming removed 4 bases at V and 5 bases at J, with 24 bases between. The CDR3 has 17 amino acids. The V gene's germline CDR1 is SGHKS and CDR2 YYEKEE (reference sequence).

About this clonotype itself: A read error may explain this, as a much larger clone is one base away. This chain uses TRBV7-2 with TRBJ2-2, with D tentatively TRBD1 or TRBD2 (5 bases each). The germline V and J ends were trimmed by 6 bases and 5 bases, with 16 bases remaining between them. The V gene's germline CDR1 is SGHTA and CDR2 FQGNSA. The CDR3 sequence is 15 residues long. In DNA form, the CDR3 reads TGTGCCAGCAGTACCAGGATAGGGGAGACCGGGGAGCTGTTTTTT. Amino acid sequence: CASSTRIGETGELFF.

By share, this clonotype ranks as medium-sized. V and J are TRBV5-4 and TRBJ1-2, with a weak D call TRBD1 (6 bases). This CDR3 contains 14 residues. Germline CDR1 SGHNT, CDR2 YYREEE (reference sequence). The V gene lost 0 bases and the J gene lost 2 bases, with 8 bases spanning the gap. As DNA, the CDR3 is TGTGCCAGCAGCTTGGTCGGACAGAACTATGGCTACACCTTC. Its translation: CASSLVGQNYGYTF.

As to this clonotype: A much bigger clone sits one base away, suggesting this may be a read error. The chain uses TRBV2 and TRBJ1-6; D call uncertain. Trimming cost V 11 bases and J 7 bases, with 12 bases left between them. The germline CDR1 and CDR2 sequences are SNHLY and FYNNEI. This CDR3 has 12 residues. The CDR3 DNA reads as TGTGCCGGCAAGACGGGAAATTCACCCCTCCACTTT. It encodes CAGKTGNSPLHF.

The genes are TRBV5-4 and TRBJ1-2; D is perhaps TRBD1 (6 bases). The V and J ends lost 3 bases and 4 bases respectively, with 19 bases between them. Per germline, CDR1 SGHNT and CDR2 YYREEE (reference sequence). This CDR3 is built from 16 residues. Here the CDR3 DNA reads TGTGCCAGCAGCTGGGGAACAGGGAGGAGGGGCTATGGCTACACCTTC. It encodes CASSWGTGRRGYGYTF.

This clonotype rates as medium-sized. The genes are TRBV15 and TRBJ1-4; 8 bases are shared with TRBD1. The germline V gene encodes CDR1 LNHNV and CDR2 YYDKDF (reference sequence). After removal of 6 bases from V and 8 bases from J, the junction contained 11 bases not matched to a gene. The CDR3 runs to 15 residues. CDR3 DNA: TGTGCCACCAGTGACTTCAGGGGGCTCAGGGAAAAACTGTTTTTT. It encodes CATSDFRGLREKLFF.

The V and J genes are TRBV9 and TRBJ2-7, with 7 bases lining up with TRBD1. V dropped 2 bases and J dropped 0; count of bases not matched to a gene: 5. Germline CDR1 and CDR2: SGDLS and YYNGEE. CDR3 length: 15 amino acids. The CDR3 loop reads CASSVGQGVSYEQYF. As DNA, the CDR3 is TGTGCCAGCAGCGTGGGTCAGGGGGTCTCCTACGAGCAGTACTTC.

By frequency in the sample, this clonotype is medium-sized (0.01 to 0.1%). The CDR3 loop is CSLPDIRRSTDTQYF. The CDR3 DNA reads TGCAGTCTCCCGGATATTCGTCGGAGCACAGATACGCAGTATTTT. The gene calls are TRBV20-1 and TRBJ2-3, with D hard to call. Trimming pared 8 bases from V and 0 bases from J, leaving 18 bases between. CDR3 length: 15 amino acids. The V gene's germline CDR1 is DFQATT and CDR2 SNEGSKA (reference sequence).

Relative to its sample, this clonotype is large. The chain recombines TRBV27 with TRBJ2-7; D gene ambiguous. Trimming removed 4 bases at V and 6 bases at J, with 7 bases between. CDR1 and CDR2 (germline): MNHEY, SMNVEV (reference sequence). The CDR3 has 11 amino acids. CDR3 in amino acids: CASSSWGEQYF. The CDR3, as DNA: TGTGCCAGCAGTTCATGGGGCGAGCAGTACTTC.

The chain has TRBV18 and TRBJ2-7, with unresolved D. Germline loops: CDR1 KGHSH, CDR2 LQKENI. This CDR3 has 12 amino acids. The ends were cut back, 3 bases at V and 5 bases at J, with 8 bases in the middle. CDR3 DNA sequence: TGTGCCAGCTCACCGACACCTGACGAGCAGTACTTC. Translated, it gives CASSPTPDEQYF.

Regarding this clonotype: This may be a read error, as it is one base from a much larger clone. V gene TRBV20-1 combines with J gene TRBJ2-1; possibly TRBD1 for D (7 bases). Germline-derived CDR1 and CDR2 are DFQATT and SNEGSKA (reference sequence). This CDR3 has 14 amino acids. The CDR3 reads CSTSPGAGYRGQFF. The CDR3 nucleotides are TGCAGTACTAGCCCGGGGGCGGGTTACAGGGGGCAGTTCTTC.

This clonotype is large. The V call is TRBV11-2, the J call TRBJ2-3; TRBD2 is a possible D gene (5 bases). Looked up from germline, CDR1 is SGHAT and CDR2 is FQNNGV. This CDR3 contains 14 residues. V lost 5 bases, J lost 5 bases, and 14 bases lay in between. CDR3 sequence: CASSTRLSGDTQYF. The DNA for the CDR3 is TGTGCCAGCAGCACAAGACTAAGTGGAGATACGCAGTATTTT. The variable domain in full, with the rest retrieved from reference TRBV11-2 and TRBJ2-3, is EAGVAQSPRYKIIEKRQSVAFWCNPISGHATLYWYQQILGQGPKLLIQFQNNGVVDDSQLPKDRFSAERLKGVDSTLKIQPAKLEDSAVYLCASSTRLSGDTQYFGPGTRLTVL.